The 4 T cell receptor beta chains in this list originate from one sample, sequenced in a study of T cell repertoires in cytomegalovirus infection. Their target antigens are unknown. TCRdb used MiXCR to reprocess the reads, holding one entry per CDR3 protein. Among about 830,000 distinct CDR3 sequences, about 31% were seen once, and the ten largest hold roughly 12%. Sample: cultured CD8+ T cells from PBMCs, taken from culture after CMV antigen stimulation. The receptors originated from a human donor in good health (CMV status not recorded). Some clones in this sample may be carry-over from other donors' samples.

The genes are TRBV25-1 and TRBJ2-7; possible D gene TRBD2, 5 bases. This CDR3 is 14 amino acids long. Germline V gene lookup returns CDR1 MGHDK and CDR2 SYGVNS. Trimming took 4 bases from V and 5 from J, leaving 15 bases between them. The CDR3 loop is CASSGLDRGNEQYF. For the CDR3, the DNA is TGTGCCAGCAGTGGTCTGGATCGGGGTAACGAGCAGTACTTC.

The V and J genes are TRBV6-4 and TRBJ2-3; the D is unclear. The CDR3 length is 13 residues. Germline V lookup: CDR1 MRHNA, CDR2 SNTAGT. V was clipped by 8 bases and J by 0 bases, with 9 bases between them. The CDR3 DNA sequence: TGTGCCAGCGGATTGACTAGCACAGATACGCAGTATTTT. This gives the protein CASGLTSTDTQYF.

At least ten counts were recorded for this clonotype. The rearrangement uses TRBV6-2 or TRBV6-3 and TRBJ2-1, with D hard to call. Germline V lookup: CDR1 MNHEY, CDR2 SVGEGT. Trimming shortened V by 2 bases and J by 8 bases, and 4 bases separated the two germline ends. The CDR3 runs to 11 residues. CDR3 nucleotides: TGTGCCAGCAGTTACGGCTATGAGCAGTTCTTC. Encoded protein: CASSYGYEQFF.

There are a few counts of this clonotype. This chain connects TRBV7-6 to TRBJ2-2; D remains unclear. The CDR3 is 14 amino acids. V lost 4 bases and J 6 bases, leaving 12 bases between the germline ends. The germline V gene has CDR1 SGHVS and CDR2 FNYEAQ. CDR3 DNA sequence: TGTGCCAGCAGCTCCGGCCTTATGTCCGGGGAGCTGTTTTTT. Its translation: CASSSGLMSGELFF.